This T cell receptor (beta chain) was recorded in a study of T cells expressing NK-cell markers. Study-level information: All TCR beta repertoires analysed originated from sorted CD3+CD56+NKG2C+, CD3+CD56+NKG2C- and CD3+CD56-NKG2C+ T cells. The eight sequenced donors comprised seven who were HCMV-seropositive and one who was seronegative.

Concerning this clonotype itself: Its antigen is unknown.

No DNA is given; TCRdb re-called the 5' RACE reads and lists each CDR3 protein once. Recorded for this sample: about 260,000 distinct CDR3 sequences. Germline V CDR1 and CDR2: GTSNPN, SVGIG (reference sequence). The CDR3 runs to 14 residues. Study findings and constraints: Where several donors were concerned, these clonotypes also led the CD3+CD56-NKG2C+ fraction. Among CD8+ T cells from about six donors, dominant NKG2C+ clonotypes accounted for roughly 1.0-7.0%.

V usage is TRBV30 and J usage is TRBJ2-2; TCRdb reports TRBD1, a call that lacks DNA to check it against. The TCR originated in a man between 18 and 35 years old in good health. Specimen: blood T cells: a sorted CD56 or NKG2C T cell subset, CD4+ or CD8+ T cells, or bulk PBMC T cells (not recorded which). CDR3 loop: CAWNQGRRTGELFF. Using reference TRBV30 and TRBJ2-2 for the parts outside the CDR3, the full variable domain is SQTIHQWPATLVQPVGSPLSLECTVEGTSNPNLYWYRQAAGRGLQLLFYSVGIGQISSEVPQNLSASRPQDRQFILSSKKLLLSDSGFYLCAWNQGRRTGELFFGEGSRLTVL.